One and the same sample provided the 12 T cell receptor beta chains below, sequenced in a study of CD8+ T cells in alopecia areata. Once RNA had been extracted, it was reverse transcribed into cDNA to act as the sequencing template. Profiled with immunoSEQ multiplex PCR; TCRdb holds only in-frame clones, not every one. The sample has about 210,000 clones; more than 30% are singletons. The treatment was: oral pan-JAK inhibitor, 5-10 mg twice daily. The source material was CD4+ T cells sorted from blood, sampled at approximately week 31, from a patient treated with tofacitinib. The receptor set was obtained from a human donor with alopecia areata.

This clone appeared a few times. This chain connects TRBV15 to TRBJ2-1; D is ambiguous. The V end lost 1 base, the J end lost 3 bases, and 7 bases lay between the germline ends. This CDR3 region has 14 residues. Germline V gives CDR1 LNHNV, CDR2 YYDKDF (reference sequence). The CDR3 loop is CATSRVNNYNEQFF. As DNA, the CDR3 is TGTGCCACCAGCAGAGTTAACAACTACAATGAGCAGTTCTTC.

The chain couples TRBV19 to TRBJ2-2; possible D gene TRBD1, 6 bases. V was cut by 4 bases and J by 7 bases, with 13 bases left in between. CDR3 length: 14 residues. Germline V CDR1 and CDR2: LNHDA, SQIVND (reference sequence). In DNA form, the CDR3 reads TGTGCCAGTAGTACTATTACAGGGATCGGGGAGCTGTTTTTT. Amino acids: CASSTITGIGELFF. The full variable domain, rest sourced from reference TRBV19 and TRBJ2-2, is DGGITQSPKYLFRKEGQNVTLSCEQNLNHDAMYWYRQDPGQGLRLIYYSQIVNDFQKGDIAEGYSVSREKKESFPLTVTSAQKNPTAFYLCASSTITGIGELFFGEGSRLTVL.

The DNA for the CDR3 is TGTGCCAGCAGTGAAGAGGCGGTTTCAAACTATGGCTACACCTTC. Amino acids: CASSEEAVSNYGYTF. The chain is built from TRBV2 and TRBJ1-2, with D unclear. The CDR3 length is 15 residues. V gave up 1 base and J gave up 2 bases, with 11 bases separating them. CDR1 is SNHLY, CDR2 FYNNEI, per germline. Full variable domain (missing parts from reference TRBV2 and TRBJ1-2): EPEVTQTPSHQVTQMGQEVILRCVPISNHLYFYWYRQILGQKVEFLVSFYNNEISEKSEIFDDQFSVERPDGSNFTLKIRSTKLEDSAMYFCASSEEAVSNYGYTFGSGTRLTVV.

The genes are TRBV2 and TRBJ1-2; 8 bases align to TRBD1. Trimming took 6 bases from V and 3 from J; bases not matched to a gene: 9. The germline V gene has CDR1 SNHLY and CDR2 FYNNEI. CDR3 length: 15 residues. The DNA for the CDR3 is TGTGCCAGCAGGGACAGGGTTAAGAGTGACTATGGCTACACCTTC. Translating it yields CASRDRVKSDYGYTF. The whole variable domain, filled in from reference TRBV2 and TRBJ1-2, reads EPEVTQTPSHQVTQMGQEVILRCVPISNHLYFYWYRQILGQKVEFLVSFYNNEISEKSEIFDDQFSVERPDGSNFTLKIRSTKLEDSAMYFCASRDRVKSDYGYTFGSGTRLTVV.

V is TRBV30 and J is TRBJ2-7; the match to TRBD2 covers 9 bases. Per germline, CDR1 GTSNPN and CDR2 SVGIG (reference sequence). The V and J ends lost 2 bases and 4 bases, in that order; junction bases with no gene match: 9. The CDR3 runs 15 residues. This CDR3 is CAWSHSGGRSYEQYF. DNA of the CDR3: TGTGCCTGGAGTCATAGCGGGGGAAGGTCTTACGAGCAGTACTTC.

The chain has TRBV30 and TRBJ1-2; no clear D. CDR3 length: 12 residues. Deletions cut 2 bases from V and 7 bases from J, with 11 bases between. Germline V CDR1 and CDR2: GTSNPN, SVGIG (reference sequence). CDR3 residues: CAWSWPPGGYTF. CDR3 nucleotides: TGTGCCTGGAGTTGGCCTCCGGGTGGCTACACCTTC.

CDR3 bases: TGTGCCAGCAGCGTAGGGAACCGAGCAAGCTCACCCCTCCACTTT. Translated, it gives CASSVGNRASSPLHF. The chain is built from TRBV9 and TRBJ1-6, with D hard to call. Between the trimmed V and J ends, which lost 0 bases and 10 bases, there was a span of 14 bases. This CDR3 is built from 15 residues. Germline V lookup: CDR1 SGDLS, CDR2 YYNGEE.

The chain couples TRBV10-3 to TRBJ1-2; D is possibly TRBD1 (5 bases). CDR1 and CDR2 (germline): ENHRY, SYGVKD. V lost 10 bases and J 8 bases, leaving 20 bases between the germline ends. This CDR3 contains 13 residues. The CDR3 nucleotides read TGTGCCAAATCCCCCCTGGAATGGGACGGCTACACCTTC. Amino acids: CAKSPLEWDGYTF.

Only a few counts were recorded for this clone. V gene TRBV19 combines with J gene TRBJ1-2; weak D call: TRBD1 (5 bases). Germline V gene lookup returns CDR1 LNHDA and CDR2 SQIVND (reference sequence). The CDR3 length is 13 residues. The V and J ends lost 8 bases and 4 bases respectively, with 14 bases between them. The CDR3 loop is CASSGTSIYGYTF. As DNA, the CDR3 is TGTGCCAGTTCCGGGACCTCCATCTATGGCTACACCTTC.

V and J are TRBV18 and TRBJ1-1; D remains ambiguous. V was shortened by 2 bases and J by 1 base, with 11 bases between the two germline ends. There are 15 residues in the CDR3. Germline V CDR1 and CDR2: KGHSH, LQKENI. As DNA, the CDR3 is TGTGCCAGCTCACCAAACACAGTAGCGAACACTGAAGCTTTCTTT. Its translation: CASSPNTVANTEAFF.

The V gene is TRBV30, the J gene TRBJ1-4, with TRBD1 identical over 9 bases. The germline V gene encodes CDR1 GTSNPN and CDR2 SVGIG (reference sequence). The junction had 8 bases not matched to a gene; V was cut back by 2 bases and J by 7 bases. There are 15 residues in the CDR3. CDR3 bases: TGTGCCTGGAGTTTCACAGGGGGCGCGGGTGAAAAACTGTTTTTT. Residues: CAWSFTGGAGEKLFF. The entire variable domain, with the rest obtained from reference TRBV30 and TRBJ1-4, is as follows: SQTIHQWPATLVQPVGSPLSLECTVEGTSNPNLYWYRQAAGRGLQLLFYSVGIGQISSEVPQNLSASRPQDRQFILSSKKLLLSDSGFYLCAWSFTGGAGEKLFFGSGTQLSVL.

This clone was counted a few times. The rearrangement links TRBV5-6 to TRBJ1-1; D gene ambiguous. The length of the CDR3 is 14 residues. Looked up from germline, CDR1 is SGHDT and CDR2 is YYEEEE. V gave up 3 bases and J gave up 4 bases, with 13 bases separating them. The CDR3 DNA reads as TGTGCCAGCAGCTACGATTGGGGTGGCACTGAAGCTTTCTTT. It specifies CASSYDWGGTEAFF.